This TCR beta chain is drawn from a study of T cells in Graves' hyperthyroidism and ophthalmopathy. Study-level results: Among thyroid clonotypes expanded above 0.001, most also appeared in blood.

Germline V gene lookup returns CDR1 MNHNY and CDR2 SVGAGI (reference sequence). The CDR3 extends over 15 amino acids. Between the trimmed V and J ends, which lost 2 bases and 3 bases, there was a span of 13 bases. Amplification of TCR beta CDR3 regions was performed using RNA transcripts as template. The TCR CDR3 was amplified in a first-round RT-PCR using the HTBI primer set. TCRdb passed the multiplex PCR reads through MiXCR, listing each CDR3 protein once. The data contain nearly 750,000 distinct CDR3 sequences, 30% to 40% of them seen just once; the ten biggest clones take up around 32%. Of note for this clonotype: Its target is unknown.

The receptor was isolated from a woman aged 40 to 49 with Graves' hyperthyroidism. Sequencing input: blood. The V and J genes are TRBV6-6 and TRBJ2-5, with D maybe TRBD1 (6 bases). The CDR3 loop reads CASSYLGHSEETQYF. DNA for the CDR3: TGTGCCAGCAGTTACCTGGGACATTCAGAAGAGACCCAGTACTTC.